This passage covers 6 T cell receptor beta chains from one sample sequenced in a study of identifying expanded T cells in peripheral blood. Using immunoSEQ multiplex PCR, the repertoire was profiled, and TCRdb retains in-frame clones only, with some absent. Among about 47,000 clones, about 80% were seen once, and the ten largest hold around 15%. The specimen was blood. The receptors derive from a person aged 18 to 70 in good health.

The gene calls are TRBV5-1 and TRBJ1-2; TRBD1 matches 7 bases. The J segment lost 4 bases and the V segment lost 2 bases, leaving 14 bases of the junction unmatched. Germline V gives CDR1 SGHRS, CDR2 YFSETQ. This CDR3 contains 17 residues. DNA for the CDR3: TGCGCCAGCAGCTTCGGGGAGGTGCAGGGACAGATCTATGGCTACACCTTC. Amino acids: CASSFGEVQGQIYGYTF. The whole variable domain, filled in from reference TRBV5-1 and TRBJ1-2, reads KAGVTQTPRYLIKTRGQQVTLSCSPISGHRSVSWYQQTPGQGLQFLFEYFSETQRNKGNFPGRFSGRQFSNSRSEMNVSTLELGDSALYLCASSFGEVQGQIYGYTFGSGTRLTVV.

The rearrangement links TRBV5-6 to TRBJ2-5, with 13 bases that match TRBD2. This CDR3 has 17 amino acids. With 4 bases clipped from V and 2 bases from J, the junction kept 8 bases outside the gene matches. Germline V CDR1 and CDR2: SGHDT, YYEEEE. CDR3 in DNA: TGTGCCAGCAGCGATCCCGGGACTAGCGGGACTCAAGAGACCCAGTACTTC. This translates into CASSDPGTSGTQETQYF.

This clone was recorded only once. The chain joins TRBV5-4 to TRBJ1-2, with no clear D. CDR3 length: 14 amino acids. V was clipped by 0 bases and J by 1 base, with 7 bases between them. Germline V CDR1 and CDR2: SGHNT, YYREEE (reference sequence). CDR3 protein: CASSLESNNYGYTF. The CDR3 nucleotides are TGTGCCAGCAGCTTGGAGAGCAATAACTATGGCTACACCTTC.

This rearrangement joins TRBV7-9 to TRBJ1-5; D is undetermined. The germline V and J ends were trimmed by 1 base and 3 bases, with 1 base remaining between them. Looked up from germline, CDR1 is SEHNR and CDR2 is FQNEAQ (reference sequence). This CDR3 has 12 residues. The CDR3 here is CASSLDNQPQHF. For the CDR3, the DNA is TGTGCCAGCAGCTTAGACAATCAGCCCCAGCATTTT. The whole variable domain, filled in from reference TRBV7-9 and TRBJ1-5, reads DTGVSQNPRHKITKRGQNVTFRCDPISEHNRLYWYRQTLGQGPEFLTYFQNEAQLEKSRLLSDRFSAERPKGSFSTLEIQRTEQGDSAMYLCASSLDNQPQHFGDGTRLSIL.

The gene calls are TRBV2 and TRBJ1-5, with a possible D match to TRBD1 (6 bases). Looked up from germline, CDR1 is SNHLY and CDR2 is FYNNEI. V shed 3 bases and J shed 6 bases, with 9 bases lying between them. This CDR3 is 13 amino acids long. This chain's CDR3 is CASSELQGQPQHF. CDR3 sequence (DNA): TGTGCCAGCAGTGAGCTACAGGGTCAGCCCCAGCATTTT.

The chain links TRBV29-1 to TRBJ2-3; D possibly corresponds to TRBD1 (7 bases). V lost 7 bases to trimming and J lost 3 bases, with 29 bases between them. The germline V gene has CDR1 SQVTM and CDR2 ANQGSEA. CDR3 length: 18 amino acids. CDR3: CSGETAGEKTGRTDTQYF. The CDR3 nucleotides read TGCAGCGGGGAGACCGCGGGTGAGAAGACAGGGAGGACAGATACGCAGTATTTT.